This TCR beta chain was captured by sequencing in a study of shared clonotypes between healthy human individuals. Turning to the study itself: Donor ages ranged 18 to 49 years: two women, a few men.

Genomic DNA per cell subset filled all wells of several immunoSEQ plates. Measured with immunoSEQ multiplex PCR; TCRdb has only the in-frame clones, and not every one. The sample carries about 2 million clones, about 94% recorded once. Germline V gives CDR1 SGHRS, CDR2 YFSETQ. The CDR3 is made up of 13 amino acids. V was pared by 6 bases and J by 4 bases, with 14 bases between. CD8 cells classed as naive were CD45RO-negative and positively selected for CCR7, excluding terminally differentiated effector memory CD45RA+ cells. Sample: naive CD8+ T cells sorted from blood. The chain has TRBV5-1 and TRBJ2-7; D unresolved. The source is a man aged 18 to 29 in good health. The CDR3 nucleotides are TGCGCCAGCACGAGTTTGGACGGATACGAGCAGTACTTC. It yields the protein CASTSLDGYEQYF.